Below, 25 T cell receptor beta chains from the same sample are listed, as sequenced in a study of control samples from healthy donors and cancer patients. Clones were sequenced by immunoSEQ multiplex PCR, and TCRdb holds only the in-frame ones, with some missing. This table has around 80,000 clones, just under 90% appearing once. Sequences were obtained from blood. Every receptor here comes from a man aged 50 to 60 in good health.

The V and J genes are TRBV3-1 (or the pseudogene TRBV3-2) and TRBJ1-2, with 7 bases matching TRBD1. The CDR3 length is 15 residues. Germline V gene sequence: CDR1 LGHDT, CDR2 YNNKEL (reference sequence). J was trimmed by 0 bases and V by 4 bases; bases with no gene match: 5. CDR3 coding DNA: TGTGCCAGCAGCCGCGCCGGGACAGCTAACTATGGCTACACCTTC. This encodes CASSRAGTANYGYTF.

The chain has TRBV5-4 and TRBJ2-5; 9 positions agree with TRBD2. V lost 4 bases and J lost 2; bases outside the gene matches: 6. Germline V gene data show CDR1 as SGHNT and CDR2 as YYREEE (reference sequence). The CDR3 contains 15 residues. The CDR3 DNA sequence: TGTGCCAGCAGCCTGTACGCGGGGGGGCAAGAGACCCAGTACTTC. Its translation is CASSLYAGGQETQYF.

The chain recombines TRBV18 with TRBJ2-5; 9 bases match TRBD2. Germline V lookup: CDR1 KGHSH, CDR2 LQKENI. V dropped 3 bases and J dropped 1; count of bases not matched to a gene: 3. The CDR3 consists of 15 residues. The chain's CDR3 is CASSPLSGGQETQYF. The CDR3 DNA reads as TGTGCCAGCTCACCCCTTAGCGGGGGCCAAGAGACCCAGTACTTC.

The chain couples TRBV19 to TRBJ1-4; D is uncertain. Germline lookup yields CDR1 LNHDA and CDR2 SQIVND (reference sequence). This CDR3 spans 15 amino acids. The V end lost 8 bases, the J end lost 1 base, and 14 bases lay between the germline ends. In DNA, the CDR3 is TGTGCCAGTTGGTCAGGCCGCCAAACTAATGAAAAACTGTTTTTT. This translates into CASWSGRQTNEKLFF.

The V call is TRBV3-1 (or the pseudogene TRBV3-2), the J call TRBJ2-3; 7 positions match TRBD1. The CDR3 consists of 16 residues. With 4 bases clipped from V and 1 base from J, the junction kept 8 bases outside the gene matches. Germline V gene lookup returns CDR1 LGHDT and CDR2 YNNKEL (reference sequence). The CDR3 DNA reads TGTGCCAGCAGCCGAACGGACAGGCCACGCACAGATACGCAGTATTTT. It yields the protein CASSRTDRPRTDTQYF.

CDR3 coding DNA: TGTGCCAGCAGTGAAGCGGGGTACGAGCAGTACTTC. Protein sequence: CASSEAGYEQYF. The gene calls are TRBV2 and TRBJ2-7; no clear D. V lost 0 bases and J 4 bases, leaving 4 bases between the germline ends. Germline assignment: CDR1 SNHLY and CDR2 FYNNEI. The length of the CDR3 is 12 residues.

This chain links TRBV5-1 with TRBJ2-2, with D uncertain. CDR1 SGHRS and CDR2 YFSETQ come from the germline V gene. Trimming cost V 1 base and J 4 bases, with 8 bases left between them. This CDR3 comprises 14 residues. The CDR3 reads CASSLIPATGELFF. In DNA, the CDR3 is TGCGCCAGCAGCTTGATCCCGGCCACCGGGGAGCTGTTTTTT.

The rearrangement uses TRBV6-5 and TRBJ1-1, with no clear D. The CDR3 covers 12 residues. Germline V gene lookup returns CDR1 MNHEY and CDR2 SVGAGI. The V end was cut by 4 bases, the J end by 1 base, with 4 bases between. For the CDR3, the DNA is TGTGCCAGCAGTTCGGAGAACACTGAAGCTTTCTTT. It specifies CASSSENTEAFF.

This sequence joins TRBV27 and TRBJ2-1; D gene ambiguous. The germline CDR1 and CDR2 sequences are MNHEY and SMNVEV (reference sequence). V lost 6 bases and J lost 7, with 19 bases in between. CDR3 length equals 15 residues. DNA for the CDR3: TGTGCCAGCAGCTCGTTAGGGATACATGGGAATGAGCAGTTCTTC. Translating it yields CASSSLGIHGNEQFF.

The gene calls are TRBV28 and TRBJ2-5; TRBD2 is a possible D gene (6 bases). The V gene's germline CDR1 is MDHEN and CDR2 SYDVKM. This CDR3 spans 12 amino acids. With 5 bases removed from V and 7 bases from J, the gap between germline ends came to 11 bases. CDR3: CASSPLGGTQYF. CDR3 in DNA: TGTGCCAGCAGTCCCTTGGGGGGGACCCAGTACTTC.

This chain uses TRBV15 with TRBJ1-5, with 11 bases aligning to TRBD1. J was trimmed by 4 bases and V by 1 base; bases with no gene match: 9. The germline gives CDR1 LNHNV, CDR2 YYDKDF (reference sequence). This CDR3 has 18 amino acids. The CDR3: CATSRGQTGTGGNQPQHF. The CDR3 region has the DNA TGTGCCACCAGCAGAGGCCAGACGGGGACAGGGGGGAATCAGCCCCAGCATTTT.

The gene calls are TRBV9 and TRBJ1-1; D not certain. The CDR3 extends over 13 amino acids. From germline, CDR1 is SGDLS and CDR2 YYNGEE. V was clipped by 3 bases and J by 6 bases, with 12 bases between them. The chain's CDR3 is CASSASPTSEAFF. DNA for the CDR3: TGTGCCAGCAGCGCATCCCCAACATCTGAAGCTTTCTTT.

The chain employs TRBV12-3 or TRBV12-4 and TRBJ1-5; D not certain. There are 13 residues in the CDR3. Trimming cost V 5 bases and J 4 bases, with 9 bases left between them. CDR3 in DNA: TGTGCCAGCAGTCCGACAAGAAATCAGCCCCAGCATTTT. This translates into CASSPTRNQPQHF.

CDR3 DNA: TGTGCCAGCAGCTTAGAGGCCAATCAGCCCCAGCATTTT. It yields the protein CASSLEANQPQHF. This sequence joins TRBV11-2 and TRBJ1-5; D not certain. Germline V gene sequence: CDR1 SGHAT, CDR2 FQNNGV. Trimming stripped 0 bases from V and 3 bases from J, with 3 bases between. This CDR3 contains 13 residues.

The J gene is TRBJ2-1, the V gene TRBV5-4, with 7 bases that match TRBD1. CDR1 SGHNT and CDR2 YYREEE come from the germline V gene (reference sequence). This CDR3 spans 16 amino acids. J lost 2 bases, V lost 4 bases, and 9 bases had no gene match. This CDR3 reads CASSPFRGQTYNEQFF. In DNA, the CDR3 is TGTGCCAGCAGCCCCTTTCGGGGACAGACCTACAATGAGCAGTTCTTC.

The chain employs TRBV24-1 and TRBJ2-2; 9 bases match TRBD1. The germline gives CDR1 KGHDR, CDR2 SFDVKD. V was pared by 4 bases and J by 5 bases, with 7 bases of the junction left unmatched. The CDR3 spans 16 residues. The CDR3 spells CATSDGQGIGTGELFF. The CDR3 nucleotides read TGTGCCACCAGTGACGGACAGGGGATTGGAACCGGGGAGCTGTTTTTT.

This sequence joins TRBV18 and TRBJ2-7; D unclear. CDR1 is KGHSH and CDR2 is LQKENI in the germline V gene. Trimming pared 3 bases from V and 2 bases from J, leaving 14 bases between. This CDR3 is built from 15 residues. The CDR3 region has the DNA TGTGCCAGCTCACCTGGGTCGCAGAAGGCCTACGAGCAGTACTTC. Translated: CASSPGSQKAYEQYF.

This clone was counted once. The chain combines TRBV6-1 with TRBJ1-4, with a possible D match to TRBD1 (5 bases). The V gene's germline CDR1 is MNHNS and CDR2 SASEGT. Trimming removed 2 bases from V and 8 bases from J, with 15 bases in between. There are 15 residues in the CDR3. CDR3 amino acids: CASSEMGRGGEKLFF. CDR3 nucleotides: TGTGCCAGCAGTGAAATGGGACGGGGGGGAGAAAAACTGTTTTTT.

The chain uses TRBV6-5 and TRBJ1-2; 7 nucleotides line up with TRBD1. V was pared by 7 bases and J by 4 bases, with 9 bases of the junction left unmatched. CDR1 is MNHEY and CDR2 is SVGAGI in the germline V gene. CDR3 size: 14 residues. The CDR3 region is CASTPTGTPYGYTF. The CDR3 DNA reads TGTGCCAGCACTCCGACAGGGACCCCCTATGGCTACACCTTC.

The chain combines TRBV9 with TRBJ2-2, with 10 bases that match TRBD1. The J segment lost 2 bases and the V segment lost 3 bases, leaving 4 bases of the junction unmatched. The CDR3 consists of 16 residues. Germline CDR1 reads SGDLS; CDR2 reads YYNGEE. The CDR3 sequence is CASSARDRGNTGELFF. DNA for the CDR3: TGTGCCAGCAGCGCCCGGGACAGGGGTAACACCGGGGAGCTGTTTTTT.

The rearrangement joins TRBV18 to TRBJ2-1; 13 positions match TRBD2. CDR3 length: 16 amino acids. V shed 4 bases and J 7 bases; nucleotides not matched to a gene: 7. Germline V gene lookup returns CDR1 KGHSH and CDR2 LQKENI. Here the CDR3 DNA reads TGTGCCAGCTCACGAACTAGCGGGGGGGCAGGAAATGAGCAGTTCTTC. This codes for CASSRTSGGAGNEQFF.

The chain carries TRBV9 and TRBJ1-4; possible D gene TRBD1, 6 bases. V shed 4 bases and J shed 11 bases, with 18 bases lying between them. CDR1 is SGDLS, CDR2 YYNGEE, per germline. There are 14 residues in the CDR3. The CDR3 DNA reads as TGTGCCAGCAGCCCCCAGGGGCGGACGGGGAAACTGTTTTTT. This sequence encodes CASSPQGRTGKLFF.

This clone was recorded once. J is TRBJ1-5 and V is TRBV21-1. TRBV21-1 is annotated as a pseudogene. This CDR3 is built from 11 residues. The CDR3 bases are TGTGCCAGCAGCAAAGAGGTAGCCCAGCATTTT. Protein: CASSKEVAQHF.

V usage is TRBV6-2 or TRBV6-3 and J usage is TRBJ1-5, with D perhaps matching TRBD1 (5 bases). This CDR3 has 14 residues. V lost 2 bases and J 5 bases, leaving 10 bases between the germline ends. Germline CDR1 MNHEY, CDR2 SVGEGT. Here the CDR3 DNA reads TGTGCCAGCAGTTACGGGATGGGGGATCAGCCCCAGCATTTT. This sequence encodes CASSYGMGDQPQHF.

This chain uses TRBV5-1 with TRBJ2-6, with 10 bases matching TRBD1. The germline V gene encodes CDR1 SGHRS and CDR2 YFSETQ. The CDR3 loop spans 19 amino acids. Germline trimming cut 4 bases from V and 4 bases from J; bases unmatched to any gene: 14. The CDR3 is CASSIRGQGTTWGANVLTF. The CDR3 DNA is TGCGCCAGCAGCATCCGGGGACAGGGGACCACATGGGGGGCCAACGTCCTGACTTTC.